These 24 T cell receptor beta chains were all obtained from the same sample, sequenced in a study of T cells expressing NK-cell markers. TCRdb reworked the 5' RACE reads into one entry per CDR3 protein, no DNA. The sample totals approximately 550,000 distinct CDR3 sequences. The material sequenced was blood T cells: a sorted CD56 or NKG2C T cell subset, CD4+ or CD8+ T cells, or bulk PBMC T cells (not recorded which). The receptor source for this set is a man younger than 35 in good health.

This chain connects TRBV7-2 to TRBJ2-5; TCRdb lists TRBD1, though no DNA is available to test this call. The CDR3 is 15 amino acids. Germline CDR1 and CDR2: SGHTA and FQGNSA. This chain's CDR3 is CASSFGQGGWETQYF.

This chain's CDR3 is CASSIASGQGGNEQFF. V and J are TRBV19 and TRBJ2-1; TCRdb outputs TRBD1, but without DNA this stays unchecked. The CDR3 spans 16 residues. The germline CDR1 and CDR2 sequences are LNHDA and SQIVND (reference sequence).

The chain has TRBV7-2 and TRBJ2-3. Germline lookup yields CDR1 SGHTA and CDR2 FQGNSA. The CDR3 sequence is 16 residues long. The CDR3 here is CASSLGSAWGTDTQYF.

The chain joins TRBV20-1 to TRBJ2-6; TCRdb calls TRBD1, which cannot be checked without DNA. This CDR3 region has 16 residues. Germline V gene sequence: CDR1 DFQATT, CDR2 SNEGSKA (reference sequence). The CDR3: CSASGGLRSGANVLTF.

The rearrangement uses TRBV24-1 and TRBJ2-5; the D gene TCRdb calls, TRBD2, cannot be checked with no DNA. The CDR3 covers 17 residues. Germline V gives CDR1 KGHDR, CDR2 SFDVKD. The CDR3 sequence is CATSDFLTGGPSETQYF.

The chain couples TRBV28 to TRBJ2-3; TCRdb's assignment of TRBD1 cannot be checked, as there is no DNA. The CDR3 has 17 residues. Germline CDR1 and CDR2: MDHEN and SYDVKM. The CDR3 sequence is CASSLAAGAGASDTQYF.

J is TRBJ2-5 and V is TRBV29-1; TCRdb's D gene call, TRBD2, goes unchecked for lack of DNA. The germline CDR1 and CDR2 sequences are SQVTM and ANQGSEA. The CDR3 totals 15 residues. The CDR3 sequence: CSVEEWREGMETQYF.

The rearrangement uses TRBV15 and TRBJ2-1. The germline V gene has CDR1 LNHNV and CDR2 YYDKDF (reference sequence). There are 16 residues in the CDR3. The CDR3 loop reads CATSRVDFSSYNEQFF. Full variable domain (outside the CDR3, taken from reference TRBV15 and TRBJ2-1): DAMVIQNPRYQVTQFGKPVTLSCSQTLNHNVMYWYQQKSSQAPKLLFHYYDKDFNNEADTPDNFQSRRPNTSFCFLDIRSPGLGDTAMYLCATSRVDFSSYNEQFFGPGTRLTVL.

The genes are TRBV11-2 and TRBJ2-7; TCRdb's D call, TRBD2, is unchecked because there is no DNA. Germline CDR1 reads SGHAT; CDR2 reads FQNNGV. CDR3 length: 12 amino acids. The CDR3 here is CASRPTADEQYF.

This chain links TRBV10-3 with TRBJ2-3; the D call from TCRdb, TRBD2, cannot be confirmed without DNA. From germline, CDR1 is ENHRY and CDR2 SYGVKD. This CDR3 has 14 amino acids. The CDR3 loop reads CASTGAGSTDTQYF.

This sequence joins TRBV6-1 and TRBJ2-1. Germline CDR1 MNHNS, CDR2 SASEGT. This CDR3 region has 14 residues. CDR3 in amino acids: CASRLYSGSYEQFF.

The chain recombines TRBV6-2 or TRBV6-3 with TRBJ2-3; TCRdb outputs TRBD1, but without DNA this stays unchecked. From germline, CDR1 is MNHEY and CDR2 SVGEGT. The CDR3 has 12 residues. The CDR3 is CASSSPARTQYF.

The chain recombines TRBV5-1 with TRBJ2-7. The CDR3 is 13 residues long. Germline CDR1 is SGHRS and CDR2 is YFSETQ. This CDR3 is CASSDMPLREQYF.

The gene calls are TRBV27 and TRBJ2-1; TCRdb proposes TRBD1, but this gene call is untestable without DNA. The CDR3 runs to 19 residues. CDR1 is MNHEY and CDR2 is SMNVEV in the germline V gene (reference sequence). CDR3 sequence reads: CASSLNPPRTATLYNEQFF.

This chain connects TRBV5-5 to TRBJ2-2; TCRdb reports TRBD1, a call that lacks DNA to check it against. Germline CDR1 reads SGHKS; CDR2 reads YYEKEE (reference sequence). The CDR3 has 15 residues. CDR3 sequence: CASSSQGTGTGELFF. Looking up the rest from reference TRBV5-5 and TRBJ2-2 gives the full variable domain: DAGVTQSPTHLIKTRGQQVTLRCSPISGHKSVSWYQQVLGQGPQFIFQYYEKEERGRGNFPDRFSARQFPNYSSELNVNALLLGDSALYLCASSSQGTGTGELFFGEGSRLTVL.

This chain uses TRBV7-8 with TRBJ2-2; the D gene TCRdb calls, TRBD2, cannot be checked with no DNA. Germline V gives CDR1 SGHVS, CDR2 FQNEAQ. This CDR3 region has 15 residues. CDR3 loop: CASSFSGRDTGELFF.

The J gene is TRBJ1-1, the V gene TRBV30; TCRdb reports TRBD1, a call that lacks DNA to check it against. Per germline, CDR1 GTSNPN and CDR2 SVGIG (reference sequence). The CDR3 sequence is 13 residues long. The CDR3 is CAWTGQLNTEAFF.

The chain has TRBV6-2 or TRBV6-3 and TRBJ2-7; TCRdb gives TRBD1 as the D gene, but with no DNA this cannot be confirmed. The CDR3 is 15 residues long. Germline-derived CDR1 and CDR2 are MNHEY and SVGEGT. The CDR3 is CASSTPAGPSYEQYF.

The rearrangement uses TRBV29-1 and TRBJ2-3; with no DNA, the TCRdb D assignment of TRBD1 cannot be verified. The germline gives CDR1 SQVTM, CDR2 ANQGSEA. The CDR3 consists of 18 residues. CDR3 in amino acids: CSVEEDRPYHHLTDTQYF.

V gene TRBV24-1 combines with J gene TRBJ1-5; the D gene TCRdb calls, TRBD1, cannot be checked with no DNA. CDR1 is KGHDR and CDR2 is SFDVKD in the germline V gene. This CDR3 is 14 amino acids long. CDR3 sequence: CATSENPLNQPQHF.

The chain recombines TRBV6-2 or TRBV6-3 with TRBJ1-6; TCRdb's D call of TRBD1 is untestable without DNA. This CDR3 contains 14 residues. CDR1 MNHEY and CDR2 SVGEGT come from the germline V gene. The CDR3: CASSLGGFYSPLHF.

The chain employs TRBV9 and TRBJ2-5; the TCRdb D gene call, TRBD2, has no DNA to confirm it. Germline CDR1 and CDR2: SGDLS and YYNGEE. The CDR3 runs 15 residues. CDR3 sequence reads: CASSVGVGGKETQYF.

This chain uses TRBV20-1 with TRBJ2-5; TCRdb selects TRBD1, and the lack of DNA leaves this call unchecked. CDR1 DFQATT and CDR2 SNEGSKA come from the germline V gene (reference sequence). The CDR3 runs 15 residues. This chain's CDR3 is CSARDRGPARVAQYF.

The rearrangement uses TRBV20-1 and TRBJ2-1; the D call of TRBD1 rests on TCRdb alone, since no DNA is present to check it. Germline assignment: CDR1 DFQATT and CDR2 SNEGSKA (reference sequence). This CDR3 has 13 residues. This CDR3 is CSAEDNWGGEQFF.